Shown below are 11 T cell receptor beta chains from a single sample sequenced in a study of blood T cell repertoires in COVID-19. This table comes from immunoSEQ multiplex PCR, and its TCRdb copy is limited to in-frame clones, with some not included. Among about 140,000 clones listed, roughly four fifths were seen once. The sample was peripheral blood. The receptors were gathered from a man aged 80 or over with acute or convalescent COVID-19.

Comment on this clone: One end of the junction does not line up with germline, which may come from a read error. The chain combines TRBV7-2 with TRBJ2-5; D gene unclear. In germline, CDR1 is SGHTA, CDR2 FQGNSA. This CDR3 spans 14 amino acids. The CDR3 here is CASNLRPGLETQYF. In DNA, the CDR3 is TGTGCCAGCAACTTAAGACCAGGTCTGGAGACCCAGTACTTC.

This chain uses TRBV7-3 with TRBJ2-5, with a tentative D call TRBD2 (5 bases). This CDR3 region has 14 residues. Looked up from germline, CDR1 is SGHTA and CDR2 is FQGTGA. The V and J ends lost 4 bases and 2 bases respectively, with 11 bases between them. CDR3 sequence: CASSSSGRQETQYF. The CDR3 DNA sequence: TGTGCCAGCAGCTCATCGGGAAGACAAGAGACCCAGTACTTC.

The V gene is TRBV19, the J gene TRBJ2-1, with a possible D match to TRBD2 (5 bases). The CDR3 runs 13 residues. Germline V CDR1 and CDR2: LNHDA, SQIVND (reference sequence). With 5 bases removed from V and 9 bases from J, the gap between germline ends came to 14 bases. DNA of the CDR3: TGTGCCAGTAGTCCGATTCTGGCGGGTGAGCAGTTCTTC. It encodes CASSPILAGEQFF.

The chain employs TRBV5-1 and TRBJ1-2, with 9 bases lining up with TRBD1. The CDR3 loop spans 13 amino acids. V dropped 3 bases and J dropped 6; count of bases not matched to a gene: 3. Germline CDR1 is SGHRS and CDR2 is YFSETQ. Here the CDR3 reads CASSWTGENGYTF. CDR3 in DNA: TGCGCCAGCAGCTGGACAGGGGAAAATGGCTACACCTTC.

This sequence joins TRBV4-1 and TRBJ2-2; TRBD1 matches 8 bases. Trimming at V came to 3 bases and at J to 0 bases, leaving 3 bases not matched to a gene. Germline loops: CDR1 MGHRA, CDR2 YSYEKL. This CDR3 comprises 16 residues. CDR3 coding DNA: TGCGCCAGCAGCCATACGACAGGGGCGAACACCGGGGAGCTGTTTTTT. Protein sequence: CASSHTTGANTGELFF.

This clone occurred once. The chain combines TRBV10-3 with TRBJ2-5; the match to TRBD2 covers 9 bases. Germline CDR1 reads ENHRY; CDR2 reads SYGVKD. This CDR3 region has 15 residues. Trimming took 10 bases from V and 2 from J; bases not matched to a gene: 11. The CDR3 loop reads CATHGASGAQETQYF. CDR3 nucleotides: TGTGCCACCCACGGAGCTAGCGGGGCGCAAGAGACCCAGTACTTC.

V gene TRBV19 combines with J gene TRBJ2-7; no reliable D call. Trimming stripped 0 bases from V and 6 bases from J, with 9 bases between. CDR1 and CDR2 (germline): LNHDA, SQIVND (reference sequence). This CDR3 has 13 residues. The chain's CDR3 is CASSIDRRGEQYF. DNA for the CDR3: TGTGCCAGTAGTATAGATCGCCGCGGCGAGCAGTACTTC. Variable domain in full (rest from reference TRBV19 and TRBJ2-7): DGGITQSPKYLFRKEGQNVTLSCEQNLNHDAMYWYRQDPGQGLRLIYYSQIVNDFQKGDIAEGYSVSREKKESFPLTVTSAQKNPTAFYLCASSIDRRGEQYFGPGTRLTVT.

The chain couples TRBV6-2 or TRBV6-3 to TRBJ1-1; D is unresolved. This CDR3 has 13 amino acids. V lost 5 bases to trimming and J lost 3 bases, with 10 bases between them. Germline values: CDR1 MNHEY, CDR2 SVGEGT. CDR3 loop: CASSQTRDTEAFF. CDR3 sequence (DNA): TGTGCCAGCAGTCAAACGCGGGACACTGAAGCTTTCTTT.

The rearrangement uses TRBV19 and TRBJ2-1; 11 bases agree with TRBD1. The CDR3 runs 15 residues. Germline CDR1 and CDR2: LNHDA and SQIVND (reference sequence). The ends lost 5 bases at V and 13 bases at J; junction bases unmatched: 13. The CDR3 spells CASSVPGTGGPEQFF. CDR3 nucleotide sequence: TGTGCCAGTAGTGTTCCCGGGACAGGGGGTCCAGAACAGTTCTTC.

This clone was observed a handful of times. CDR3 sequence (DNA): TGTGCCAGCAGCTTAGGTCATGGCCAGATCAACACAGATACGCAGTATTTT. Translated: CASSLGHGQINTDTQYF. V gene TRBV7-9 combines with J gene TRBJ2-3; no firm D call. This CDR3 is 17 amino acids long. V was pared by 1 base and J by 2 bases, with 16 bases between. Germline V gene data show CDR1 as SEHNR and CDR2 as FQNEAQ (reference sequence).

The chain has TRBV7-8 and TRBJ2-7, with 9 bases aligning to TRBD1. After removal of 5 bases from V and 7 bases from J, the junction contained 12 bases not matched to a gene. The CDR3 is 15 residues long. In germline, CDR1 is SGHVS, CDR2 FQNEAQ. CDR3 in DNA: TGTGCCAGCAGCCCGGGGACAGGGTTTTTTTTAGAGCAGTACTTC. Residues: CASSPGTGFFLEQYF.